The 12 T cell receptor beta chains listed next were all sequenced from one sample in a study of blood T cell repertoires in COVID-19. TCRdb's table, derived via immunoSEQ multiplex PCR, lists solely in-frame clones and lacks some. The sample consists of approximately 120,000 clones, just under 85% of them appearing once. Material: peripheral blood. The receptor source for this set is a human donor in a cohort sampled during active COVID-19.

V usage is TRBV3-1 (or the pseudogene TRBV3-2) and J usage is TRBJ1-1; 7 bases align to TRBD1. From germline, CDR1 is LGHDT and CDR2 YNNKEL (reference sequence). V was clipped by 3 bases and J by 4 bases; unmatched bases: 5. The CDR3 loop spans 14 amino acids. The chain's CDR3 is CASSHLRQGTEAFF. The CDR3, as DNA: TGTGCCAGCAGCCATCTACGACAGGGCACTGAAGCTTTCTTT.

The rearrangement joins TRBV2 to TRBJ1-2, with 7 bases identical to TRBD1. Germline values: CDR1 SNHLY, CDR2 FYNNEI. CDR3 length equals 15 residues. Trimming at V came to 5 bases and at J to 6 bases, leaving 12 bases not matched to a gene. CDR3 protein: CASSPDRAGGDGYTF. DNA for the CDR3: TGTGCCAGCAGTCCTGACAGGGCCGGAGGCGATGGCTACACCTTC.

The rearrangement joins TRBV5-1 to TRBJ2-6; D unresolved. Trimming cost V 1 base and J 1 base, with 6 bases left between them. CDR1 is SGHRS and CDR2 is YFSETQ in the germline V gene. The CDR3 has 15 residues. CDR3 amino acids: CASSLLESGANVLTF. In DNA, the CDR3 is TGCGCCAGCAGCTTGTTGGAGTCTGGGGCCAACGTCCTGACTTTC.

This clone occurred once. The CDR3 DNA is TGCGCCAGCAGTGGGCCGACAGGCCGAAACTATAATTCACCCCTCCACTTT. It translates to CASSGPTGRNYNSPLHF. The chain employs TRBV10-2 and TRBJ1-6; D possibly corresponds to TRBD1 (6 bases). The germline gives CDR1 WSHSY, CDR2 SAAADI. CDR3 size: 17 residues. Trimming cost V 4 bases and J 3 bases, with 16 bases left between them.

This rearrangement joins TRBV4-1 to TRBJ2-3, with TRBD1 as a possible D gene (5 bases). CDR3 length equals 17 residues. Trimming removed 1 base at V and 2 bases at J, with 16 bases between. Looked up from germline, CDR1 is MGHRA and CDR2 is YSYEKL. Written as DNA, the CDR3 is TGCGCCAGCAGCCAAGGCCCAGGGTCCCCTATCACAGATACGCAGTATTTT. Protein sequence: CASSQGPGSPITDTQYF.

This clone was seen only once. V and J are TRBV2 and TRBJ1-5, with 8 positions matching TRBD1. This CDR3 comprises 15 residues. The junction had 6 bases not matched to a gene; V was cut back by 4 bases and J by 4 bases. Germline values: CDR1 SNHLY, CDR2 FYNNEI. CDR3 sequence: CASSVWQGANQPQHF. DNA for the CDR3: TGTGCCAGCAGTGTTTGGCAGGGGGCTAATCAGCCCCAGCATTTT.

The sample holds one count of this clone. The V and J genes are TRBV3-1 (or the pseudogene TRBV3-2) and TRBJ1-2; no reliable D call. The CDR3 length is 12 residues. Germline V gives CDR1 LGHDT, CDR2 YNNKEL (reference sequence). V was pared by 2 bases and J by 6 bases, with 7 bases between. CDR3 DNA sequence: TGTGCCAGCAGCCAAATAGCCAATGGCTACACCTTC. It translates to CASSQIANGYTF.

This clone was observed a handful of times. The V and J genes are TRBV9 and TRBJ2-3, with D possibly TRBD1 on 5 matching bases. The V gene lost 0 bases and the J gene lost 4 bases, with 15 bases spanning the gap. CDR1 and CDR2 from the germline V gene are SGDLS and YYNGEE. The CDR3 loop spans 16 amino acids. The chain's CDR3 is CASSVAVGRVPDTQYF. Written as DNA, the CDR3 is TGTGCCAGCAGCGTAGCTGTTGGCAGGGTCCCAGATACGCAGTATTTT.

The chain links TRBV3-1 (or the pseudogene TRBV3-2) to TRBJ2-2; D ambiguous. V was shortened by 2 bases and J by 0 bases, with 10 bases between the two germline ends. Per the germline V gene, CDR1 is LGHDT and CDR2 is YNNKEL (reference sequence). This CDR3 is built from 16 residues. The CDR3 protein is CASSQYFVANTGELFF. The CDR3 DNA reads as TGTGCCAGCAGCCAATATTTTGTAGCGAACACCGGGGAGCTGTTTTTT.

V gene TRBV10-2 combines with J gene TRBJ2-5, with 9 positions matching TRBD2. Germline lookup yields CDR1 WSHSY and CDR2 SAAADI. CDR3 length: 16 amino acids. V gave up 1 base and J gave up 1 base; unmatched junction bases: 4. The CDR3 bases are TGCGCCAGCAGTGAGTTAAGAGCGGGGGGCCAAGAGACCCAGTACTTC. As protein: CASSELRAGGQETQYF.

The chain has TRBV11-2 and TRBJ1-1; D gene uncertain. Trimming removed 5 bases from V and 5 bases from J, with 18 bases in between. This CDR3 region has 15 residues. Per germline, CDR1 SGHAT and CDR2 FQNNGV. The DNA of the CDR3 is TGTGCCAGCAGCCCTGCGTTCGGCCGAGGGACTGAAGCTTTCTTT. It translates to CASSPAFGRGTEAFF.

The CDR3 DNA follows: TGTGCCAGCAGCCAACCCCTCTACGGGGGGGGCGTCGGGGAGCTGTTTTTT. This sequence encodes CASSQPLYGGGVGELFF. J is TRBJ2-2 and V is TRBV3-1 (or the pseudogene TRBV3-2), with 8 bases identical to TRBD2. Germline trimming cut 2 bases from V and 7 bases from J; bases unmatched to any gene: 12. The CDR3 extends over 17 amino acids. Germline V CDR1 and CDR2: LGHDT, YNNKEL (reference sequence).